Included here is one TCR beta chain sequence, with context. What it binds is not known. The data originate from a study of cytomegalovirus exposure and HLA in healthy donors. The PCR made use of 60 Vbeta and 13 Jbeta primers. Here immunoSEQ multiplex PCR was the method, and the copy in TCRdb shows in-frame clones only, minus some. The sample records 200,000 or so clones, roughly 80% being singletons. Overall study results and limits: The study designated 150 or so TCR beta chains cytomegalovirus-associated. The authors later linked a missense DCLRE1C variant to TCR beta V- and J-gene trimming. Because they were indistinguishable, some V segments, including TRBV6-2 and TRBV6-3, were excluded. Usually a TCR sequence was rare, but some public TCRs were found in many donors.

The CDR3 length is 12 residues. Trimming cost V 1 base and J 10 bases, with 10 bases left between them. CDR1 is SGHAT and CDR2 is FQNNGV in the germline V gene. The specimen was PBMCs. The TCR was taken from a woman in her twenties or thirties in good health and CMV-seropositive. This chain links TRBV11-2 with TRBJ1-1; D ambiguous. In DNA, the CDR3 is TGTGCCAGCAGCTTAGTATCAGGAGGAGCTTTCTTT. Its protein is CASSLVSGGAFF.